This T cell receptor beta chain was found in a study of prognosis after radiotherapy for stage I lung cancer. Study-level background: Radiotherapy: SBRT, 3 to 5 fractions, biologically effective dose at least 100 Gy. Study-wide points: The study left the tumor specificity of the expanded TCR clones undetermined. Once stereotactic body radiation therapy had been given, unique TCR clone counts fell, with a median of around 10,000 versus 6,900.

Germline V lookup: CDR1 SGHRS, CDR2 YFSETQ. The CDR3 sequence is 16 residues long. Concerning this clonotype itself: No antigen is known for it. This likely stems from a read error, as it lies one base from a far larger clone.

Amplification of TCR beta CDR3 from genomic DNA used two-round multiplex PCR. For every TRBV and TRBJ gene, a specific primer was used in first-round PCR. Universal primers were used in the second PCR round. TCRdb fed the multiplex PCR reads into MiXCR, producing one record per CDR3 protein. The sample has about 24,000 distinct CDR3 sequences, roughly two fifths seen once. The origin of this receptor is a donor aged 50 or older with non-small cell lung cancer. Sample: PBMCs, taken before or after stereotactic body radiation therapy (not recorded which). This chain uses TRBV5-1 with TRBJ2-7; 9 nucleotides agree with TRBD2. Matching the DNA end better, TRBJ2-5 makes the J call doubtful. CDR3 nucleotides: TGCGCCAGCAGCTCGGGTAATAGCGGGAGCCGGGAGACCCAGTACTTC. It specifies CASSSGNSGSRETQYF.